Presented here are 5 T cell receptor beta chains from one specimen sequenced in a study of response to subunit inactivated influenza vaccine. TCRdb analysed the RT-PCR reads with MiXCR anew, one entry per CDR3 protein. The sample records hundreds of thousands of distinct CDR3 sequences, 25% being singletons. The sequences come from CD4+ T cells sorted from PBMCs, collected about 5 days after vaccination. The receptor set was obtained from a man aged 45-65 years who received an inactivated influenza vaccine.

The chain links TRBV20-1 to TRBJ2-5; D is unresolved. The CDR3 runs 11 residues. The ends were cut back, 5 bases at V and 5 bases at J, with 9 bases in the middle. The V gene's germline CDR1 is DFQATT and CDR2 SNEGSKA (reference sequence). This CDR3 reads CSAPGTETQYF. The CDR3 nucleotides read TGCAGTGCTCCCGGAACGGAGACCCAGTACTTC.

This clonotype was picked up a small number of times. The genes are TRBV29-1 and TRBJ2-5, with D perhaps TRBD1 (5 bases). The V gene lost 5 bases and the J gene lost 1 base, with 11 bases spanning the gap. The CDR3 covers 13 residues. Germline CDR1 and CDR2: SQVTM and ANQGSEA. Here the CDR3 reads CSVSQAFQETQYF. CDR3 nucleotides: TGCAGCGTTTCACAGGCTTTCCAAGAGACCCAGTACTTC.

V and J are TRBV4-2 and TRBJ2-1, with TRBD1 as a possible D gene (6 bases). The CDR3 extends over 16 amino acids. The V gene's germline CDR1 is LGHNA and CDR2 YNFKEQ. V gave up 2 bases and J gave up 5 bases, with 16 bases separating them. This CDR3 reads CASSQHTGTLNNEQFF. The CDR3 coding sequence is TGTGCCAGCAGCCAACATACCGGGACATTGAACAATGAGCAGTTCTTC.

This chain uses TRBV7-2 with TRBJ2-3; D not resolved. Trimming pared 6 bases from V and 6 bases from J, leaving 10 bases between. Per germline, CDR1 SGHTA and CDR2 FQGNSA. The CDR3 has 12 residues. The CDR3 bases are TGTGCCAGCAGTCCCCCTCCCGATACGCAGTATTTT. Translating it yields CASSPPPDTQYF.

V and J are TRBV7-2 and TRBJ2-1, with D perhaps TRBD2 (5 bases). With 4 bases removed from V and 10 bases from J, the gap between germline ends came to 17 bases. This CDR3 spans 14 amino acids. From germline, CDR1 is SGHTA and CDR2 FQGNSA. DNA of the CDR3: TGTGCCAGCAGCTACCAAGGGAGTACGGAGGAGCAGTTCTTC. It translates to CASSYQGSTEEQFF.